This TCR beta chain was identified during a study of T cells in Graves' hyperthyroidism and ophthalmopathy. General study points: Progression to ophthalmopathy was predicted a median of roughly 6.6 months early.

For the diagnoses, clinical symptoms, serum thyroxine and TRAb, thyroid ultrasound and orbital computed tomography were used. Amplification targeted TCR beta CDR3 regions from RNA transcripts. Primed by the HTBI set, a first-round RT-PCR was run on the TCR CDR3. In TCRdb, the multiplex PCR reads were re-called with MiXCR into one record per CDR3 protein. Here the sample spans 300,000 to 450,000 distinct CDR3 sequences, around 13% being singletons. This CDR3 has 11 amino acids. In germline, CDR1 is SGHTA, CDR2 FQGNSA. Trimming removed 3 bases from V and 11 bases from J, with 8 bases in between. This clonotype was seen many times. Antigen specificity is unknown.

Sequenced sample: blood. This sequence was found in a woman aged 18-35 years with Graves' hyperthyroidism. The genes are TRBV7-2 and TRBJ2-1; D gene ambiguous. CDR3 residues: CASSLGYQQFF. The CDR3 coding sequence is TGTGCCAGCAGCTTGGGGTACCAGCAGTTCTTC. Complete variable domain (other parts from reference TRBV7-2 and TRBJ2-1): GAGVSQSPSNKVTEKGKDVELRCDPISGHTALYWYRQSLGQGLEFLIYFQGNSAPDKSGLPSDRFSAERTGGSVSTLTIQRTQQEDSAVYLCASSLGYQQFFGPGTRLTVL.